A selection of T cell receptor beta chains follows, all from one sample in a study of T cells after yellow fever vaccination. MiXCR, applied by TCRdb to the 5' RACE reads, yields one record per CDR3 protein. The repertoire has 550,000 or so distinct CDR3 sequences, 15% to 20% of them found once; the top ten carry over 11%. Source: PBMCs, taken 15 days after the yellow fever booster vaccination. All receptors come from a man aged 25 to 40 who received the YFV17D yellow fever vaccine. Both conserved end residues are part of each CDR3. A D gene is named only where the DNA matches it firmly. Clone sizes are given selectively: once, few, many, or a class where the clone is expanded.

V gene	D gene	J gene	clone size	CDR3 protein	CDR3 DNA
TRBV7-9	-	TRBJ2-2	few	CASSKQGSWSGELFF	TGTGCCAGCAGCAAGCAGGGTTCTTGGTCCGGGGAGCTGTTTTTT
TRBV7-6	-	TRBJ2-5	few	CASNLGGETQYF	TGTGCCAGCAATCTAGGAGGGGAGACCCAGTACTTC
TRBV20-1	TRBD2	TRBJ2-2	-	CSARATGTSGRAATGELFF	TGCAGTGCTAGAGCGACCGGGACTAGCGGGAGGGCGGCCACCGGGGAGCTGTTTTTT
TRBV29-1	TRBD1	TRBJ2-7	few	CSVEEAGGDSYEQYF	TGCAGCGTTGAAGAGGCAGGGGGCGATTCCTACGAGCAGTACTTC
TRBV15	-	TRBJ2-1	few	CATSRRLGNEQFF	TGTGCCACCAGCAGGAGACTGGGAAATGAGCAGTTCTTC
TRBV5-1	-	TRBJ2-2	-	CASSTARQGLGTGELFF	TGCGCCAGCAGCACGGCCCGACAGGGACTAGGAACCGGGGAGCTGTTTTTT
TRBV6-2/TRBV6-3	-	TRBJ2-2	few	CASTNGAGELFF	TGTGCCAGCACCAACGGGGCCGGGGAGCTGTTTTTT
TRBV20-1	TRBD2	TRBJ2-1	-	CSAAAGLAIYNEQFF	TGCAGTGCTGCCGCGGGACTAGCGATTTACAATGAGCAGTTCTTC
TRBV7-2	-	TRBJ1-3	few	CASSFSRLYF	TGTGCCAGCAGCTTCAGTAGATTATATTTT
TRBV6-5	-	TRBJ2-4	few	CASSSTGFENIQYF	TGTGCCAGCAGTTCCACAGGGTTCGAAAACATTCAGTACTTC
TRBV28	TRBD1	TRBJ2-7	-	CASSSGGTGGFYEQYF	TGTGCCAGCAGTTCGGGGGGGACAGGGGGCTTCTACGAGCAGTACTTC
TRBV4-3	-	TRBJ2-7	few	CASSQGGAGLYEQYF	TGCGCCAGCAGCCAAGGGGGGGCAGGGCTCTACGAGCAGTACTTC
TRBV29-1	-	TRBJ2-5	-	CSSRKGGETQYF	TGCAGCTCCCGAAAAGGGGGGGAGACCCAGTACTTC
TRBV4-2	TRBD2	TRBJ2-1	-	CASSQVIVAGGSYNEQFF	TGTGCCAGCAGCCAAGTTATTGTAGCGGGAGGGTCCTACAATGAGCAGTTCTTC
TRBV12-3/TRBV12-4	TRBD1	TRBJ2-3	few	CASRQGAVSTDTQYF	TGTGCCAGCAGACAGGGGGCTGTCTCCACAGATACGCAGTATTTT
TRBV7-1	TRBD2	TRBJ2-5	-	CASSSRGARTSGRAFRQETQYF	TGTGCCAGCAGCTCCCGCGGGGCCAGGACTAGCGGGAGGGCCTTTCGCCAAGAGACCCAGTACTTC
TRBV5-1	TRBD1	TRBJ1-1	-	CASSWGQQNTEAFF	TGCGCCAGCAGCTGGGGACAGCAGAACACTGAAGCTTTCTTT
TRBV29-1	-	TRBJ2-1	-	CSDRTYNEQFF	TGCAGCGATCGTACCTACAATGAGCAGTTCTTC
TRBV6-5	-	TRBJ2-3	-	CASSMGDTQYF	TGTGCCAGCAGCATGGGTGATACGCAGTATTTT
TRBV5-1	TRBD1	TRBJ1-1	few	CASSSRPLGQGNTEAFF	TGCGCCAGCAGCTCACGCCCCTTGGGACAGGGGAACACTGAAGCTTTCTTT
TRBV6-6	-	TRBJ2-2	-	CASSIPNTGELFF	TGTGCCAGCAGTATTCCGAACACCGGGGAGCTGTTTTTT
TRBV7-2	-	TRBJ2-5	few	CASSAGQTQYF	TGTGCCAGCAGCGCCGGGCAGACCCAGTACTTC
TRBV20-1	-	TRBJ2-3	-	CSAPKGQTTDTQYF	TGCAGTGCTCCCAAAGGACAGACCACAGATACGCAGTATTTT
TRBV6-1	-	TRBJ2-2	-	CASSRWTSNAGELFF	TGTGCCAGCAGTAGATGGACAAGCAACGCCGGGGAGCTGTTTTTT
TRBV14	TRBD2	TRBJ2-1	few	CASSQVYLAGVHYEQFF	TGTGCCAGCAGCCAAGTATACCTAGCGGGAGTTCACTATGAGCAGTTCTTC
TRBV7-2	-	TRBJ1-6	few	CASSVRIPSYNSPLHF	TGTGCCAGCAGCGTACGGATCCCCTCCTATAATTCACCCCTCCACTTT
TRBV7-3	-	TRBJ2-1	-	CASSRGRGNEQFF	TGTGCCAGCAGTCGAGGGCGGGGCAATGAGCAGTTCTTC
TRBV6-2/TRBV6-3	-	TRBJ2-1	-	CASSYRAGRSYNEQFF	TGTGCCAGCAGTTATCGCGCGGGCCGCTCCTACAATGAGCAGTTCTTC
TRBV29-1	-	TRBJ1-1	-	CSVAGRMNTEAFF	TGCAGCGTTGCGGGACGAATGAACACTGAAGCTTTCTTT
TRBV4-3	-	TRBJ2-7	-	CASSLRRLEGAEQYF	TGCGCCAGCAGCCTACGTAGACTAGAGGGAGCCGAGCAGTACTTC
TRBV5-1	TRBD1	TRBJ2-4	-	CASSLSYRGLAKNIQYF	TGCGCCAGCAGCTTATCTTACAGGGGGCTGGCCAAAAACATTCAGTACTTC
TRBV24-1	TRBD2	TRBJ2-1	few	CATSDLLKRERIYNEQFF	TGTGCCACCAGTGATTTGCTTAAGCGGGAGAGGATCTACAATGAGCAGTTCTTC
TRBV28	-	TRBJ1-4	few	CASSLFGGTEKLFF	TGTGCCAGCAGTTTATTCGGGGGGACTGAAAAACTGTTTTTT
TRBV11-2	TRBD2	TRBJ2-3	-	CASSLRAGVVDTQYF	TGTGCCAGCAGCTTACGTGCGGGAGTAGTAGATACGCAGTATTTT
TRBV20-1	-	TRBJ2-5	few	CSAYRADQETQYF	TGCAGTGCTTACAGAGCCGACCAAGAGACCCAGTACTTC
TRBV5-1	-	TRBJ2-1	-	CASSLRPSELREQFF	TGCGCCAGCAGCTTGCGACCGTCCGAGTTAAGGGAGCAGTTCTTC
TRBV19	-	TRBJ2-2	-	CASSRRGELFF	TGTGCCAGTAGCAGGAGGGGGGAGCTGTTTTTT
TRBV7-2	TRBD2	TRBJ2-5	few	CASSPGGVAETQYF	TGTGCCAGCAGCCCCGGGGGGGTGGCAGAGACCCAGTACTTC
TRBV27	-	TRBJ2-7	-	CASSPGLLSEQYF	TGTGCCAGCAGTCCGGGACTCCTCTCCGAGCAGTACTTC
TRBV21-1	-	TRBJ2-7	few	CASSKARGTDYEQYF	TGTGCCAGCAGCAAAGCCCGAGGGACAGACTACGAGCAGTACTTC
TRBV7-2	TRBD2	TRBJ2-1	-	CASSFTTSGREQFF	TGTGCCAGCAGCTTCACGACTAGCGGGCGGGAGCAGTTCTTC
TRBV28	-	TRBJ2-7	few	CASSTVGGSVRQSEQYF	TGTGCCAGCAGTACTGTGGGGGGCTCCGTTCGACAATCGGAGCAGTACTTC
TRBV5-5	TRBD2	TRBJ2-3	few	CASSLGPSGTQGDTQYF	TGTGCCAGCAGCTTGGGCCCTAGCGGGACCCAGGGGGATACGCAGTATTTT
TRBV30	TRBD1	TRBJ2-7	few	CAWNSRDRGYEQYF	TGTGCCTGGAATTCCCGGGACAGGGGCTACGAGCAGTACTTC
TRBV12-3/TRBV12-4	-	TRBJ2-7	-	CASSSTGRGGRYEQYF	TGTGCCAGCAGTTCGACAGGGAGGGGAGGGCGCTACGAGCAGTACTTC
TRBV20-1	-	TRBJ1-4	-	CSANRAFNEKLFF	TGCAGTGCTAACAGGGCCTTTAATGAAAAACTGTTTTTT
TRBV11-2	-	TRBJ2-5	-	CASSLAAAGTQYF	TGTGCCAGCAGCTTAGCCGCTGCAGGGACCCAGTACTTC
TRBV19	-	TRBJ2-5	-	CASSKSTAKETQYF	TGTGCCAGTAGTAAGTCAACAGCTAAAGAGACCCAGTACTTC
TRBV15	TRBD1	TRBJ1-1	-	CATSRKDRPNTEAFF	TGTGCCACCAGCAGAAAGGACAGGCCGAACACTGAAGCTTTCTTT
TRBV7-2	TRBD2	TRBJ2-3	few	CASSSPLTSGRGDTQYF	TGTGCCAGCAGCTCCCCCCTGACTAGCGGGAGAGGAGATACGCAGTATTTT
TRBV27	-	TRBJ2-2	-	CASSFWGSGGELFF	TGTGCCAGCAGTTTTTGGGGGAGCGGCGGGGAGCTGTTTTTT
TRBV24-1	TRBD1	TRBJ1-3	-	CATSETGKSGNTIYF	TGTGCCACCAGTGAGACAGGGAAATCTGGAAACACCATATATTTT
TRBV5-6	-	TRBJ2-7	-	CASSLSQGETTYEQYF	TGTGCCAGCAGCTTGTCCCAGGGCGAGACTACCTACGAGCAGTACTTC
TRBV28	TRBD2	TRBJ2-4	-	CASTLTSGRARNIQYF	TGTGCCAGCACCCTAACTAGCGGGAGGGCCAGGAACATTCAGTACTTC
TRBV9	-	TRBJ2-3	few	CASSVRNGPSTDTQYF	TGTGCCAGCAGCGTACGAAACGGGCCCAGCACAGATACGCAGTATTTT
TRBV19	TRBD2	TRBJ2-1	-	CASSIYLGSGSPNEQFF	TGTGCCAGTAGTATCTACCTCGGTAGCGGGAGTCCGAATGAGCAGTTCTTC
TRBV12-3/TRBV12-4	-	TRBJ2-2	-	CANSRQNTGELFF	TGTGCCAATTCCAGGCAGAACACCGGGGAGCTGTTTTTT